The 24 T cell receptor beta chains below all came from one sample that was sequenced in a study of blood T cell repertoires in COVID-19. Clones were read by immunoSEQ multiplex PCR, and TCRdb kept only the in-frame ones, dropping some. The data contain about 29,000 clones, roughly three quarters of them singletons. The sequenced sample was peripheral blood. The receptors were gathered from a woman in her 70s with acute or convalescent COVID-19.

This clone was counted between two and nine times. The DNA for the CDR3 is TGCGCCAGCAGCCAAGGTGGGGGCCGTTATAATTCACCCCTCCACTTT. Translated, it gives CASSQGGGRYNSPLHF. The chain combines TRBV4-3 with TRBJ1-6; D may be TRBD1 (6 bases). Germline values: CDR1 LGHNA, CDR2 YSLEER. Trimming pared 1 base from V and 4 bases from J, leaving 11 bases between. The CDR3 totals 16 residues.

This chain uses TRBV12-3 or TRBV12-4 with TRBJ2-7; D is perhaps TRBD1 (7 bases). The CDR3 length is 13 residues. The ends were cut back, 7 bases at V and 6 bases at J, with 16 bases in the middle. CDR3 DNA sequence: TGTGCCAGCAATAACGTCCAGGGGGGCGAGCAGTACTTC. As protein: CASNNVQGGEQYF.

This clone appeared once. The rearrangement joins TRBV28 to TRBJ2-3; D gene ambiguous. V dropped 3 bases and J dropped 5 bases, with 15 bases sitting between them. Germline V CDR1 and CDR2: MDHEN, SYDVKM. This CDR3 is 15 amino acids long. The DNA for the CDR3 is TGTGCCAGCAGTTTTTACCAGGTCGGAAAAGATACGCAGTATTTT. Its translation: CASSFYQVGKDTQYF.

The chain is built from TRBV3-1 (or the pseudogene TRBV3-2) and TRBJ1-6; 11 bases map to TRBD1. Germline CDR1 LGHDT, CDR2 YNNKEL (reference sequence). J gave up 8 bases and V 4 bases, and 7 bases lay outside the gene matches. The CDR3 length is 16 residues. CDR3 DNA: TGTGCCAGCAGCCGAGGACAGGGGGCCGTTTATTCACCCCTCCACTTT. Translation: CASSRGQGAVYSPLHF.

The V gene is TRBV28, the J gene TRBJ1-2; unclear D gene. There are 15 residues in the CDR3. Trimming stripped 5 bases from V and 4 bases from J, with 17 bases between. Germline lookup yields CDR1 MDHEN and CDR2 SYDVKM. The CDR3 DNA reads as TGTGCCAGCAGTCCTGCGGAGAGGCGAGCCTATGGCTACACCTTC. It yields the protein CASSPAERRAYGYTF.

V usage is TRBV7-3 and J usage is TRBJ2-3, with D perhaps TRBD2 (6 bases). V lost 3 bases and J 1 base, leaving 8 bases between the germline ends. The CDR3 is 14 amino acids. CDR1 is SGHTA, CDR2 FQGTGA, per germline. In DNA form, the CDR3 reads TGTGCCAGCAGCTTCAGCGGGCGCACAGATACGCAGTATTTT. This sequence encodes CASSFSGRTDTQYF. Together with reference TRBV7-3 and TRBJ2-3, the CDR3 gives the full variable domain: GAGVSQTPSNKVTEKGKYVELRCDPISGHTALYWYRQSLGQGPEFLIYFQGTGAADDSGLPNDRFFAVRPEGSVSTLKIQRTERGDSAVYLCASSFSGRTDTQYFGPGTRLTVL.

The CDR3 region has the DNA TGTGCCAGCAGTTGGAGGGCCGCAGATACGCAGTATTTT. This sequence encodes CASSWRAADTQYF. The gene calls are TRBV2 and TRBJ2-3; D is possibly TRBD2 (6 bases). Germline loops: CDR1 SNHLY, CDR2 FYNNEI. The CDR3 runs 13 residues. Trimming took off 5 bases at V and 4 bases at J, with 10 bases between the two ends.

J is TRBJ2-5 and V is TRBV7-3, with 7 bases aligning to TRBD2. Germline V gene sequence: CDR1 SGHTA, CDR2 FQGTGA. The J segment lost 5 bases and the V segment lost 5 bases, leaving 26 bases of the junction unmatched. This CDR3 region has 20 residues. The CDR3 DNA reads as TGTGCCAGCAGCCCCCCACCAGTTAGCGGGCCAGCCCCCTCCCGGGAGACCCAGTACTTC. Its translation: CASSPPPVSGPAPSRETQYF.

A single count supports this clone. At one boundary the junction diverges from the germline segment, which might be a read error. This chain connects TRBV15 to TRBJ1-2; 8 positions agree with TRBD1. The CDR3 consists of 15 residues. In germline, CDR1 is LNHNV, CDR2 YYDKDF (reference sequence). The CDR3 region is CATSRDRGSNYGYTF. DNA for the CDR3: TGTGCCACCAGCCGAGACAGGGGATCGAACTATGGCTACACCTTC.

V gene TRBV19 combines with J gene TRBJ2-3; weak D call: TRBD2 (5 bases). The CDR3 has 13 residues. CDR1 and CDR2 (germline): LNHDA, SQIVND (reference sequence). Trimming left V 6 bases short and J 2 bases short, with 9 bases between. CDR3 sequence reads: CASRPGSTDTQYF. CDR3 nucleotides: TGTGCCAGTAGGCCGGGGTCCACAGATACGCAGTATTTT.

The V call is TRBV1, the J call TRBJ1-1. TRBV1 is assigned pseudogene status. The CDR3 totals 17 residues. In DNA, the CDR3 is TGCACCAGCACCCCGGGGGGAAGATCAAGGGGAGACACTGAAGCTTTCTTT. It codes for CTSTPGGRSRGDTEAFF.

This chain joins TRBV9 and TRBJ2-3; 8 bases are shared with TRBD2. V lost 3 bases and J lost 3; bases outside the gene matches: 6. CDR1 is SGDLS, CDR2 YYNGEE, per germline. The CDR3 consists of 15 residues. CDR3 coding DNA: TGTGCCAGCAGCGCAATTAGCGGGGTAACAGATACGCAGTATTTT. It encodes CASSAISGVTDTQYF.

This chain connects TRBV5-1 to TRBJ1-1, with a possible D match to TRBD1 (5 bases). Germline V gene lookup returns CDR1 SGHRS and CDR2 YFSETQ. The CDR3 covers 15 residues. Deletions cut 0 bases from V and 2 bases from J, with 11 bases between. DNA for the CDR3: TGCGCCAGCAGCTTGGCCCTGACAGCTAACACTGAAGCTTTCTTT. Protein product: CASSLALTANTEAFF. Supplemented by reference TRBV5-1 and TRBJ1-1, the full variable domain reads KAGVTQTPRYLIKTRGQQVTLSCSPISGHRSVSWYQQTPGQGLQFLFEYFSETQRNKGNFPGRFSGRQFSNSRSEMNVSTLELGDSALYLCASSLALTANTEAFFGQGTRLTVV.

This clone was counted once. This sequence joins TRBV27 and TRBJ2-1, with 12 bases matching TRBD2. The CDR3 has 16 amino acids. Per the germline V gene, CDR1 is MNHEY and CDR2 is SMNVEV (reference sequence). The J segment lost 7 bases and the V segment lost 0 bases, leaving 4 bases of the junction unmatched. The chain's CDR3 is CASSLSTSGSRNEQFF. The CDR3 bases are TGTGCCAGCAGTTTATCGACTAGCGGGAGTAGAAATGAGCAGTTCTTC.

This clone occurred a few times. The chain employs TRBV11-3 and TRBJ2-3; tentative D call: TRBD1 (7 bases). CDR3 length: 16 residues. V was clipped by 1 base and J by 5 bases, with 16 bases between them. Germline V gives CDR1 SGHNT, CDR2 YENEEA. The CDR3 sequence: CASSLGRGLAGDTQYF. The CDR3 DNA sequence: TGTGCCAGCAGCTTAGGGAGGGGGCTCGCTGGAGATACGCAGTATTTT. Full variable domain (outside the CDR3, taken from reference TRBV11-3 and TRBJ2-3): EAGVVQSPRYKIIEKKQPVAFWCNPISGHNTLYWYLQNLGQGPELLIRYENEEAVDDSQLPKDRFSAERLKGVDSTLKIQPAELGDSAVYLCASSLGRGLAGDTQYFGPGTRLTVL.

This chain uses TRBV28 with TRBJ2-7; weak D call: TRBD2 (5 bases). Per the germline V gene, CDR1 is MDHEN and CDR2 is SYDVKM. This CDR3 has 11 residues. Trimming pared 2 bases from V and 7 bases from J, leaving 6 bases between. CDR3 amino acids: CASSLGREQYF. CDR3 in DNA: TGTGCCAGCAGTTTAGGGAGAGAGCAGTACTTC.

The chain links TRBV7-3 to TRBJ2-7; 7 bases align to TRBD2. The germline CDR1 and CDR2 sequences are SGHTA and FQGTGA. V lost 5 bases, J lost 0 bases, and 4 bases stayed unmatched. The CDR3 is made up of 14 amino acids. CDR3: CASSVGGSSYEQYF. CDR3 DNA: TGTGCCAGCAGCGTCGGGGGGAGCTCCTACGAGCAGTACTTC.

V and J are TRBV4-2 and TRBJ2-1, with D perhaps TRBD2 (5 bases). Germline V CDR1 and CDR2: LGHNA, YNFKEQ. The V end lost 0 bases, the J end lost 5 bases, and 8 bases lay between the germline ends. The CDR3 has 14 amino acids. The CDR3: CASSQDIGDNEQFF. CDR3 coding DNA: TGTGCCAGCAGCCAAGATATCGGGGACAATGAGCAGTTCTTC.

The rearrangement links TRBV7-6 to TRBJ2-1, with 7 positions matching TRBD2. In germline, CDR1 is SGHVS, CDR2 FNYEAQ. V lost 0 bases to trimming and J lost 7 bases; unmatched junction nucleotides: 9. CDR3 length equals 16 residues. DNA of the CDR3: TGTGCCAGCAGCTTAGCGGCCACTAGCGTCACGAATGAGCAGTTCTTC. This sequence encodes CASSLAATSVTNEQFF.

The chain couples TRBV7-6 to TRBJ2-7; TRBD2 agrees at 14 bases. The germline V gene encodes CDR1 SGHVS and CDR2 FNYEAQ. The CDR3 sequence is 15 residues long. V lost 5 bases, J lost 4 bases, and 4 bases stayed unmatched. Here the CDR3 reads CASSAGTSGSYEQYF. The CDR3 DNA reads TGTGCCAGCAGCGCCGGGACTAGCGGGAGTTACGAGCAGTACTTC. The entire variable domain, with the rest obtained from reference TRBV7-6 and TRBJ2-7, is as follows: GAGVSQSPRYKVTKRGQDVALRCDPISGHVSLYWYRQALGQGPEFLTYFNYEAQQDKSGLPNDRFSAERPEGSISTLTIQRTEQRDSAMYRCASSAGTSGSYEQYFGPGTRLTVT.

V is TRBV6-2 or TRBV6-3 and J is TRBJ1-6, with TRBD1 matching over 8 bases. The ends lost 3 bases at V and 7 bases at J; junction bases unmatched: 5. CDR3 length: 15 amino acids. Per germline, CDR1 MNHEY and CDR2 SVGEGT. CDR3 protein: CASSYLDRANSPLHF. The CDR3 region has the DNA TGTGCCAGCAGTTATCTGGACAGGGCGAATTCACCCCTCCACTTT.

This rearrangement joins TRBV10-3 to TRBJ2-3; 7 positions agree with TRBD2. V shed 8 bases and J 3 bases; nucleotides not matched to a gene: 8. Per germline, CDR1 ENHRY and CDR2 SYGVKD. The CDR3 loop spans 14 amino acids. Written as DNA, the CDR3 is TGTGCCATCGGGGAGGGGACCGGAACAGATACGCAGTATTTT. The encoded protein is CAIGEGTGTDTQYF.

There are a few counts of this clone. The J gene is TRBJ2-2, the V gene TRBV9; D gene uncertain. The CDR3 is 13 amino acids. V gave up 7 bases and J gave up 5 bases, with 12 bases separating them. Germline loops: CDR1 SGDLS, CDR2 YYNGEE. CDR3 sequence (DNA): TGTGCCAGCGGCTTAAGAATGACCGGGGAGCTGTTTTTT. This sequence encodes CASGLRMTGELFF.

V gene TRBV7-2 combines with J gene TRBJ2-7; the D is unclear. The CDR3 has 15 residues. The V end was cut by 1 base, the J end by 2 bases, with 12 bases between. Per the germline V gene, CDR1 is SGHTA and CDR2 is FQGNSA. The DNA of the CDR3 is TGTGCCAGCAGCTTAGGACTGTCGGCGGCCTACGAGCAGTACTTC. Protein sequence: CASSLGLSAAYEQYF.